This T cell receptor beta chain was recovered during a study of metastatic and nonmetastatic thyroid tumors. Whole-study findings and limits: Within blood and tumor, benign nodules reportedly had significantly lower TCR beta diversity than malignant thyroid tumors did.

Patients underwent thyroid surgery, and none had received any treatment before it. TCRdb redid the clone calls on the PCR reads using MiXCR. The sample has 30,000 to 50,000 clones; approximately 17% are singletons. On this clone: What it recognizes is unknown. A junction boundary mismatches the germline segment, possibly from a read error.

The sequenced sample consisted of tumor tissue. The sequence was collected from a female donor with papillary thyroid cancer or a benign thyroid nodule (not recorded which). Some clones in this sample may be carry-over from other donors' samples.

The CDR3 sequence is CASSTRTGNEDFF. The CDR3 DNA reads TGTGCCAGCAGCACCCGGACAGGCAATGAAGATTTCTTT. V usage is TRBV7-2 and J usage is TRBJ1-1; 7 nucleotides match TRBD1. This CDR3 is 13 amino acids long. Looked up from germline, CDR1 is SGHTA and CDR2 is FQGNSA. Drawing the rest from reference TRBV7-2 and TRBJ1-1, the complete variable domain is GAGVSQSPSNKVTEKGKDVELRCDPISGHTALYWYRQSLGQGLEFLIYFQGNSAPDKSGLPSDRFSAERTGGSVSTLTIQRTQQEDSAVYLCASSTRTGNEDFFGQGTRLTVV.